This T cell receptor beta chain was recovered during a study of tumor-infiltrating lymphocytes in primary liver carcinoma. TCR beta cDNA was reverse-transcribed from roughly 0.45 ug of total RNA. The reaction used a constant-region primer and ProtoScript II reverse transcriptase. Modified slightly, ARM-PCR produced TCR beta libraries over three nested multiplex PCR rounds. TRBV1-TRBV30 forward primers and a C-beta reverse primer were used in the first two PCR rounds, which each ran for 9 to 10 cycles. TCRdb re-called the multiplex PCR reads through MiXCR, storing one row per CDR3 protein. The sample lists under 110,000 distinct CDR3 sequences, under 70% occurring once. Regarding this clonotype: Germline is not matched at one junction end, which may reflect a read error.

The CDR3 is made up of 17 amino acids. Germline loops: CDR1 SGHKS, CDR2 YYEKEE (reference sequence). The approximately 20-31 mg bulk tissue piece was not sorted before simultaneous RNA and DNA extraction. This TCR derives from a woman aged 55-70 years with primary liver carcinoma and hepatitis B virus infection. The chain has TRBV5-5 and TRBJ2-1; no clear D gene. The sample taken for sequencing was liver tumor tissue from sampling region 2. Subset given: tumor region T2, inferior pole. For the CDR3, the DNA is TGTGCCAGCAGCCCCCTACTACGATCGGGTCATATGTATGAACAGTTCTTC. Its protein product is CASSPLLRSGHMYEQFF.